This entry lists 24 T cell receptor beta chains sequenced from one sample in a study of blood T cells in healthy people across ages. The authors ran a second PCR of about 7 to 11 cycles using a sample-barcoded 5' primer and a J-beta primer mix. TCRdb passed the 5' RACE reads through MiXCR, listing each CDR3 protein once. The profile shows about 1.7 million distinct CDR3 sequences, 28% of them singletons. Sample: blood. These TCRs come from a woman in her thirties in good health.

This clonotype was counted between two and nine times. The CDR3 region is CASSAQRAGGLGEQFF. The CDR3 coding sequence is TGTGCCAGCAGCGCCCAGAGGGCGGGAGGGCTAGGAGAGCAGTTCTTC. This chain joins TRBV7-2 and TRBJ2-1; 9 positions agree with TRBD2. This CDR3 comprises 16 residues. CDR1 SGHTA and CDR2 FQGNSA come from the germline V gene. V was pared by 5 bases and J by 10 bases, with 15 bases of the junction left unmatched.

A few counts support this clonotype. The chain recombines TRBV9 with TRBJ2-3; 9 bases match TRBD1. The germline gives CDR1 SGDLS, CDR2 YYNGEE. The CDR3 consists of 15 residues. V was pared by 4 bases and J by 3 bases, with 6 bases of the junction left unmatched. This CDR3 reads CASSRPGTGTDTQYF. The CDR3 coding sequence is TGTGCCAGCAGCCGCCCCGGGACAGGGACAGATACGCAGTATTTT. The full variable domain, its missing parts supplied by reference TRBV9 and TRBJ2-3, is DSGVTQTPKHLITATGQRVTLRCSPRSGDLSVYWYQQSLDQGLQFLIQYYNGEERAKGNILERFSAQQFPDLHSELNLSSLELGDSALYFCASSRPGTGTDTQYFGPGTRLTVL.

There are a few counts of this clonotype. The gene calls are TRBV5-1 and TRBJ1-2; 7 nucleotides agree with TRBD1. The CDR3 length is 16 residues. V shed 3 bases and J 2 bases; nucleotides not matched to a gene: 10. Germline loops: CDR1 SGHRS, CDR2 YFSETQ. CDR3 bases: TGCGCCAGCAGCTACCTAAGACAGGGCCAAAACTATGGCTACACCTTC. Translated: CASSYLRQGQNYGYTF.

This clonotype was counted between two and nine times. The chain is built from TRBV9 and TRBJ1-2, with D tentatively TRBD1 (6 bases). This CDR3 region has 14 residues. V was shortened by 2 bases and J by 5 bases, with 13 bases between the two germline ends. Looked up from germline, CDR1 is SGDLS and CDR2 is YYNGEE. The CDR3 region is CASSVAGERYGYTF. CDR3 DNA sequence: TGTGCCAGCAGCGTGGCAGGGGAGAGATATGGCTACACCTTC.

The genes are TRBV7-9 and TRBJ2-7; maybe TRBD2 (6 bases). Trimming left V 5 bases short and J 5 bases short, with 16 bases between. The CDR3 covers 14 residues. The germline gives CDR1 SEHNR, CDR2 FQNEAQ (reference sequence). The CDR3 DNA is TGTGCCAGCAGCCCCGGTCCAGCGGGCGACGAGCAGTACTTC. Protein sequence: CASSPGPAGDEQYF.

The gene calls are TRBV28 and TRBJ2-4; 12 positions agree with TRBD1. The length of the CDR3 is 18 residues. V lost 1 base to trimming and J lost 3 bases; unmatched junction nucleotides: 7. Germline values: CDR1 MDHEN, CDR2 SYDVKM. CDR3 region: CASSLLIGTGGNKNIQYF. The CDR3 DNA is TGTGCCAGCAGTTTATTAATTGGGACAGGGGGCAACAAAAACATTCAGTACTTC. The whole variable domain, remainder taken from reference TRBV28 and TRBJ2-4, is DVKVTQSSRYLVKRTGEKVFLECVQDMDHENMFWYRQDPGLGLRLIYFSYDVKMKEKGDIPEGYSVSREKKERFSLILESASTNQTSMYLCASSLLIGTGGNKNIQYFGAGTRLSVL.

This clonotype was recorded a few times. The chain is built from TRBV7-2 and TRBJ2-3; D is perhaps TRBD2 (6 bases). The CDR3 is 13 residues long. Germline assignment: CDR1 SGHTA and CDR2 FQGNSA. The V end lost 5 bases, the J end lost 4 bases, and 10 bases lay between the germline ends. CDR3 amino acids: CASSIRLADTQYF. The CDR3 bases are TGTGCCAGCAGCATTCGACTAGCAGATACGCAGTATTTT.

This clonotype was seen ten or more times. A read error may produce the germline difference seen at one junction end. V is TRBV29-1 and J is TRBJ2-6; D is unresolved. Germline V CDR1 and CDR2: SQVTM, ANQGSEA. CDR3 size: 10 residues. CDR3 protein: CGVESNVLTF. CDR3 DNA sequence: TGCGGCGTTGAATCCAACGTCCTGACTTTC.

This clonotype turned up a few times. The V call is TRBV7-6, the J call TRBJ2-6, with a weak D call TRBD2 (6 bases). Germline V lookup: CDR1 SGHVS, CDR2 FNYEAQ. CDR3 length: 21 residues. V lost 1 base and J lost 3, with 25 bases in between. The CDR3 DNA reads as TGTGCCAGCAGCTTAGGAAGAGCTGGGGGGAGCCTCTCCCTTGGGGCCAACGTCCTGACTTTC. Protein product: CASSLGRAGGSLSLGANVLTF.

This chain uses TRBV7-9 with TRBJ2-1; D is unresolved. This CDR3 contains 15 residues. In germline, CDR1 is SEHNR, CDR2 FQNEAQ (reference sequence). The V end lost 2 bases, the J end lost 5 bases, and 13 bases lay between the germline ends. CDR3 residues: CASSLTGSAHNEQFF. The CDR3 nucleotides are TGTGCCAGCAGCTTAACCGGGTCGGCCCACAATGAGCAGTTCTTC.

This chain connects TRBV20-1 to TRBJ2-1; D remains ambiguous. The CDR3 totals 11 residues. Trimming cost V 5 bases and J 9 bases, with 11 bases left between them. Per germline, CDR1 DFQATT and CDR2 SNEGSKA (reference sequence). The CDR3 nucleotides read TGCAGTGCTCCAGAAAAGGGTGAGCAGTTCTTC. Amino acid sequence: CSAPEKGEQFF.

The CDR3 loop reads CASSYGTSPRGGYTF. The CDR3 DNA reads as TGTGCCAGCAGTTACGGGACCTCTCCCAGGGGCGGCTACACCTTC. The chain carries TRBV6-5 and TRBJ1-2; TRBD1 is a possible D gene (6 bases). V lost 2 bases, J lost 8 bases, and 18 bases lay in between. CDR3 length: 15 residues. The germline CDR1 and CDR2 sequences are MNHEY and SVGAGI.

There are a few counts of this clonotype. The V gene is TRBV9, the J gene TRBJ1-2; D perhaps matches TRBD1 (5 bases). Germline CDR1 and CDR2: SGDLS and YYNGEE. V was trimmed by 0 bases and J by 8 bases, leaving 14 bases between them. There are 14 residues in the CDR3. The CDR3 bases are TGTGCCAGCAGCGTAGAGGAGGGGATAGGGGGCTACACCTTC. Its translation: CASSVEEGIGGYTF. Using reference TRBV9 and TRBJ1-2 for the parts outside the CDR3, the full variable domain is DSGVTQTPKHLITATGQRVTLRCSPRSGDLSVYWYQQSLDQGLQFLIQYYNGEERAKGNILERFSAQQFPDLHSELNLSSLELGDSALYFCASSVEEGIGGYTFGSGTRLTVV.

This clonotype has more than one count but fewer than ten. The chain links TRBV3-1 to TRBJ2-4; no clear D gene. Trimming took off 0 bases at V and 1 base at J, with 13 bases between the two ends. CDR3 size: 17 residues. CDR1 is LGHDT, CDR2 YNNKEL, per germline (reference sequence). The CDR3 sequence is CASSQDIRRFAKNIQYF. DNA of the CDR3: TGTGCCAGCAGCCAAGATATACGGCGGTTCGCCAAAAACATTCAGTACTTC.

This clonotype was detected many times. The V call is TRBV28, the J call TRBJ2-4, with D tentatively TRBD1 (6 bases). This CDR3 has 15 amino acids. V was shortened by 10 bases and J by 0 bases, with 16 bases between the two germline ends. CDR1 is MDHEN and CDR2 is SYDVKM in the germline V gene. CDR3 sequence reads: CATLDSQIAKNIQYF. The CDR3 region has the DNA TGTGCCACCCTGGACAGCCAGATAGCCAAAAACATTCAGTACTTC.

The chain uses TRBV7-9 and TRBJ2-1; maybe TRBD2 (5 bases). The CDR3 covers 14 residues. Germline V gene data show CDR1 as SEHNR and CDR2 as FQNEAQ (reference sequence). The V and J ends lost 1 base and 9 bases respectively, with 13 bases between them. The DNA of the CDR3 is TGTGCCAGCAGCTTAGGTGGGATGACTACTGAGCAGTTCTTC. Translating gives CASSLGGMTTEQFF.

At least ten counts were recorded for this clonotype. This chain joins TRBV12-3 or TRBV12-4 and TRBJ2-5; 8 bases align to TRBD1. CDR3 length equals 14 residues. V gave up 5 bases and J gave up 5 bases; unmatched junction bases: 7. The CDR3 protein is CASSAGQGAETQYF. The CDR3 nucleotides read TGTGCCAGCAGTGCCGGACAGGGAGCGGAGACCCAGTACTTC.

This clonotype appeared a few times. Given a much more abundant clone one base away, this may be a read error. V is TRBV7-9 and J is TRBJ2-7; 9 nucleotides line up with TRBD2. The CDR3 has 14 residues. Germline V lookup: CDR1 SEHNR, CDR2 FQNEAQ (reference sequence). V was clipped by 2 bases and J by 7 bases; unmatched bases: 6. The CDR3 bases are TGTGCCAGCAGCTTAAGCGGGGGGTTCAATGAGCAGTACTTC. Amino acid sequence: CASSLSGGFNEQYF.

This clonotype was observed at least ten times. The chain joins TRBV7-9 to TRBJ2-4, with 10 bases matching TRBD2. Germline trimming cut 2 bases from V and 1 base from J; bases unmatched to any gene: 8. The CDR3 contains 18 residues. Germline CDR1 SEHNR, CDR2 FQNEAQ (reference sequence). CDR3 sequence reads: CASSLRASGSRAKNIQYF. CDR3 nucleotide sequence: TGTGCCAGCAGCTTAAGGGCTAGCGGGAGTCGTGCCAAAAACATTCAGTACTTC. Drawing the rest from reference TRBV7-9 and TRBJ2-4, the complete variable domain is DTGVSQNPRHKITKRGQNVTFRCDPISEHNRLYWYRQTLGQGPEFLTYFQNEAQLEKSRLLSDRFSAERPKGSFSTLEIQRTEQGDSAMYLCASSLRASGSRAKNIQYFGAGTRLSVL.

The gene calls are TRBV10-3 and TRBJ2-3, with TRBD2 matching over 8 bases. Trimming cost V 10 bases and J 3 bases; bases outside gene matches: 9. CDR3 length: 14 residues. Germline V gene lookup returns CDR1 ENHRY and CDR2 SYGVKD. The chain's CDR3 is CATGAERGTDTQYF. CDR3 sequence (DNA): TGTGCCACGGGGGCGGAGCGGGGGACAGATACGCAGTATTTT.

The chain uses TRBV12-3 or TRBV12-4 and TRBJ1-2; 9 bases fit TRBD1. The CDR3 is made up of 17 amino acids. Losses at the gene ends were 6 bases for V and 4 bases for J; bases not matched to a gene: 15. The CDR3 DNA sequence: TGTGCCAGCAGACAACAACCACCGGGACAGGGTAGCTATGGCTACACCTTC. Translation: CASRQQPPGQGSYGYTF.

V usage is TRBV12-3 or TRBV12-4 and J usage is TRBJ2-3; D is ambiguous. The germline V and J ends were trimmed by 2 bases and 6 bases, with 9 bases remaining between them. The CDR3 extends over 13 amino acids. DNA of the CDR3: TGTGCCAGCAGTTTAAACGCTCAGGATACGCAGTATTTT. Protein product: CASSLNAQDTQYF.

This clonotype occurred many times. The chain couples TRBV6-5 to TRBJ2-7; the match to TRBD2 covers 11 bases. The V segment lost 9 bases and the J segment 3 bases; nucleotides outside the gene matches: 7. Per the germline V gene, CDR1 is MNHEY and CDR2 is SVGAGI. The CDR3 is 14 amino acids. The CDR3 DNA reads TGTGCCAGACGTGGGACTAGCGGTCTCTACGAGCAGTACTTC. As protein: CARRGTSGLYEQYF.

V usage is TRBV12-5 and J usage is TRBJ1-5; possible D gene TRBD1, 5 bases. The V end was cut by 6 bases, the J end by 11 bases, with 11 bases between. Germline CDR1 reads LGHNT; CDR2 reads FRNRAP. The CDR3 is made up of 11 amino acids. CDR3 DNA sequence: TGTGCTAGTGGCCTGGGGGGAGCCCAGCATTTT. Amino acid sequence: CASGLGGAQHF.